This T cell receptor beta chain was recorded in a study of shared clonotypes between healthy human individuals. Worth noting for this clone: A far larger clone lies a single base away; this is likely a read error.

CDR1 and CDR2 (germline): SNHLY, FYNNEI. The CDR3 has 15 residues. V lost 10 bases and J lost 1; bases outside the gene matches: 10. It was at deep level that the assay was run. Genomic DNA from each subset was divided evenly over several immunoSEQ plates. Unsorted PBMC DNA sequencing spanned ten immunoSEQ deep assay plates. The protocol was immunoSEQ multiplex PCR, while the TCRdb copy is restricted to in-frame clones and leaves out a portion. The table lists fewer than 600,000 clones, 70% to 80% of them singletons. Source material: PBMCs. This clonotype originated in a woman aged 40 to 50 in good health. Some clones in this sample may be carry-over from other donors' samples. The chain uses TRBV2 and TRBJ2-7, with 10 bases matching TRBD2. This chain's CDR3 is CATPGVSGRSYEQYF. CDR3 DNA: TGTGCCACACCCGGGGTTAGCGGGAGGTCCTACGAGCAGTACTTC.